This is a list of T cell receptor beta chains from one sample in a study of blood T cell repertoires in COVID-19. The method was immunoSEQ multiplex PCR; TCRdb's version includes in-frame clones alone and lacks a portion of them. The sample has 200,000 to 250,000 clones, over 80% seen once; the top ten hold approximately 2.6%. The sequenced sample consisted of peripheral blood. These receptors originate from a woman between 70 and 85 years old with active or convalescent COVID-19. The CDR3 runs from the conserved cysteine through the conserved F or W. A D gene is named only where the DNA matches it firmly.

TRBV7-2	15	TRBJ1-2	TRBD1	CASRNTGATSYGYTF
TRBV7-7	13	TRBJ2-5	NA	CASSLDADRFQYF
TRBV12-3/TRBV12-4	11	TRBJ2-5	NA	CASTRGETQYF
TRBV27	15	TRBJ2-1	TRBD2	CASRIGLAGGVEQFF
TRBV27	15	TRBJ2-7	NA	CASSDSTTSPYEQYF
TRBV5-1	17	TRBJ2-3	TRBD2	CASSWGTSGGSTDTQYF
TRBV27	15	TRBJ1-1	NA	CASSPRGQVNTEAFF
TRBV28	15	TRBJ2-1	TRBD2	CASSLVAGYPNEQFF
TRBV6-2/TRBV6-3	14	TRBJ2-5	NA	CASSYGGTQETQYF
TRBV12-3/TRBV12-4	13	TRBJ1-2	NA	CASSAGTPRLYTF